This T cell receptor beta chain was identified during a study of cytomegalovirus exposure and HLA in healthy donors. Study-wide results and caveats: As a later analysis showed, a missense DCLRE1C variant was linked to trimming of TCR beta V- and J-genes.

The PCR ran on 60 Vbeta and 13 Jbeta primers. Using immunoSEQ multiplex PCR, the repertoire was profiled, and TCRdb retains in-frame clones only, with some absent. The table lists roughly 190,000 clones, approximately 80% of them singletons. As to this clone: Its target is unknown.

The trim removed 6 bases at V and 1 base at J, leaving 6 bases unmatched. The V gene's germline CDR1 is MNHNS and CDR2 SASEGT. The CDR3 sequence is 15 residues long. The receptor was derived from a woman aged 45-65 years in good health and CMV-seropositive. Sequencing was carried out using PBMCs. The chain couples TRBV6-1 to TRBJ2-7, with 10 bases lining up with TRBD1. Written as DNA, the CDR3 is TGTGCCAGCAGGACAGGGACAGGGGCATCCTACGAGCAGTACTTC. Translating it yields CASRTGTGASYEQYF.